The sequence of this TCR beta chain was determined in a study of cytomegalovirus exposure and HLA in healthy donors. Study results and limitations: Cytomegalovirus association was listed for 164 TCR beta chains.

PCR used 60 Vbeta primers and 13 Jbeta primers. Assay: immunoSEQ multiplex PCR; the TCRdb copy retains only in-frame clones and omits some. Of about 140,000 clones in the sample, roughly 76% were seen once. The CDR3 contains 15 residues. Trimming took 5 bases from V and 6 from J; bases not matched to a gene: 5. Germline V CDR1 and CDR2: SGHTA, FQGNSA. Points on this clone: Its target is unknown.

The TCR comes from a female donor in good health and CMV-seronegative. This chain connects TRBV7-2 to TRBJ2-1; 12 nucleotides line up with TRBD1. Sequenced sample: PBMCs. The DNA for the CDR3 is TGTGCCAGCAGCCCCCGGGACAGGGGGCGCAATGAGCAGTTCTTC. Its translation: CASSPRDRGRNEQFF.